These 27 T cell receptor beta chains were all obtained from the same sample, sequenced in a study of regulatory T cells in long-lasting Graves disease. Both iRepertoire HTBI primers and Arm-PCR of CDR3 regions were used to build the TCR beta libraries. TCRdb independently ran MiXCR on the multiplex PCR reads; one entry per CDR3 protein. The table shows approximately 690,000 distinct CDR3 sequences, with 25% to 35% occurring only once. Time point meaning: persistent/refractory GD, antithyroid drugs over 5 years with positive TRAb. Making the TCR library involved RNA that had been extracted from PBMCs. The source material was peripheral blood mononuclear cells (PBMCs), sampled when the disease was refractory, from a patient treated with antithyroid drugs. The receptor set was obtained from a female donor with Graves disease.

This chain connects TRBV20-1 to TRBJ1-1, with TRBD1 as a possible D gene (6 bases). This CDR3 comprises 16 residues. V was trimmed by 0 bases and J by 3 bases, leaving 17 bases between them. Germline V gives CDR1 DFQATT, CDR2 SNEGSKA (reference sequence). The CDR3 reads CSARDRQSGADTEAFF. CDR3 DNA: TGCAGTGCTAGAGATCGGCAATCGGGGGCGGACACTGAAGCTTTCTTT.

The table lists this clonotype with a few counts. The chain combines TRBV6-5 with TRBJ1-1; TRBD1 might be the D (6 bases). Trimming stripped 2 bases from V and 5 bases from J, with 12 bases between. Germline loops: CDR1 MNHEY, CDR2 SVGAGI. The CDR3 covers 14 residues. CDR3 protein: CASSYGGGETEAFF. In nucleotides, the CDR3 is TGTGCCAGCAGTTACGGGGGCGGAGAAACTGAAGCTTTCTTT.

The chain joins TRBV7-3 to TRBJ1-6, with 8 bases lining up with TRBD1. The CDR3 has 17 residues. Germline V gives CDR1 SGHTA, CDR2 FQGTGA. Losses at the gene ends were 3 bases for V and 7 bases for J; bases not matched to a gene: 11. This CDR3 reads CASSFLSYGQGNSPLHF. CDR3 DNA: TGTGCCAGCAGCTTCCTCTCCTACGGACAGGGAAATTCACCCCTCCACTTT.

To note about this clonotype: A much larger clone sits a single nucleotide away, making a read error possible. The chain has TRBV12-3 or TRBV12-4 and TRBJ1-4; TRBD1 matches at 12 bases. The CDR3 covers 17 residues. CDR3 in amino acids: CASNTRDRGLANEKLLF. CDR3 nucleotide sequence: TGTGCCAGCAACACCCGGGACAGGGGGCTTGCTAATGAAAAACTGCTTTTT.

In its sample, this clonotype was seen a few times. V usage is TRBV10-3 and J usage is TRBJ2-2; D unresolved. In germline, CDR1 is ENHRY, CDR2 SYGVKD. Trimming left V 3 bases short and J 7 bases short, with 12 bases between. The length of the CDR3 is 14 residues. The CDR3 sequence: CAISDGSSSGELFF. The CDR3 bases are TGTGCCATCAGTGATGGTTCGAGTAGCGGGGAGCTGTTTTTT.

This clonotype was seen a handful of times. J is TRBJ2-5 and V is TRBV7-2, with D unclear. Per germline, CDR1 SGHTA and CDR2 FQGNSA. Trimming took 4 bases from V and 1 from J, leaving 16 bases between them. This CDR3 has 16 residues. The CDR3 sequence is CASSSQGHSTQETQYF. CDR3 sequence (DNA): TGTGCCAGCAGCTCCCAAGGGCACTCCACCCAAGAGACCCAGTACTTC.

The CDR3 is CASSFAGVKHEQYF. CDR3 nucleotide sequence: TGTGCCAGCAGCTTTGCAGGGGTTAAGCACGAGCAGTACTTC. The chain employs TRBV11-2 and TRBJ2-7, with a weak D call TRBD1 (6 bases). From germline, CDR1 is SGHAT and CDR2 FQNNGV. Trimming cost V 3 bases and J 5 bases, with 14 bases left between them. CDR3 size: 14 residues.

This clonotype was observed a handful of times. This chain connects TRBV28 to TRBJ2-3; 8 nucleotides align to TRBD2. V trimming: 10 bases; J trimming: 0 bases; junction bases outside the gene matches: 15. Germline values: CDR1 MDHEN, CDR2 SYDVKM. The CDR3 loop spans 17 amino acids. DNA of the CDR3: TGTGCCACCGCCTCCCATCCTCTAGCGGGCAGCACAGATACGCAGTATTTT. The encoded protein is CATASHPLAGSTDTQYF.

The V call is TRBV7-9, the J call TRBJ1-2; D not certain. This CDR3 is built from 15 residues. The germline gives CDR1 SEHNR, CDR2 FQNEAQ (reference sequence). Trimming left V 8 bases short and J 4 bases short, with 20 bases between. CDR3 nucleotide sequence: TGTGCCAGCGCCTATGGCCGCAATCGTTTCTATGGCTACACCTTC. This codes for CASAYGRNRFYGYTF.

This clonotype was detected only a few times. The gene calls are TRBV12-3 or TRBV12-4 and TRBJ1-2; 8 nucleotides align to TRBD1. V lost 7 bases, J lost 5 bases, and 6 bases stayed unmatched. This CDR3 region has 13 residues. CDR3 protein: CASKPQGAYGYTF. In nucleotides, the CDR3 is TGTGCCAGCAAGCCCCAGGGGGCATATGGCTACACCTTC.

This chain joins TRBV29-1 and TRBJ2-7, with TRBD1 identical over 10 bases. This CDR3 has 15 amino acids. The germline gives CDR1 SQVTM, CDR2 ANQGSEA. J lost 7 bases, V lost 3 bases, and 12 bases had no gene match. CDR3 DNA: TGCAGCGTTGAGGCGCCGGGGACAGGGGTTAAGGAGCAGTACTTC. Translated: CSVEAPGTGVKEQYF.

The gene calls are TRBV20-1 and TRBJ2-3, with 7 bases lining up with TRBD1. Per the germline V gene, CDR1 is DFQATT and CDR2 is SNEGSKA (reference sequence). The CDR3 runs to 15 residues. V trimming: 2 bases; J trimming: 0 bases; junction bases outside the gene matches: 5. The CDR3 reads CSARRQGPSTDTQYF. The CDR3, as DNA: TGCAGTGCTAGACGACAGGGTCCTAGCACAGATACGCAGTATTTT.

This chain uses TRBV5-1 with TRBJ1-1, with 8 bases that match TRBD1. The ends lost 4 bases at V and 6 bases at J; junction bases unmatched: 11. Germline loops: CDR1 SGHRS, CDR2 YFSETQ. The CDR3 spans 15 residues. CDR3 protein: CASSSPGQGNAEAFF. In nucleotides, the CDR3 is TGCGCCAGCAGCAGTCCAGGACAGGGTAACGCTGAAGCTTTCTTT.

This clonotype has just a few counts. V is TRBV27 and J is TRBJ1-1; 7 bases line up with TRBD1. Germline V gives CDR1 MNHEY, CDR2 SMNVEV (reference sequence). This CDR3 spans 17 amino acids. V gave up 6 bases and J gave up 1 base; unmatched junction bases: 14. This chain's CDR3 is CASRPPKYRGPNTEAFF. CDR3 sequence (DNA): TGTGCCAGCAGGCCACCTAAGTACAGGGGCCCGAACACTGAAGCTTTCTTT.

This clonotype has just a few counts. The chain uses TRBV25-1 and TRBJ1-6; tentative D call: TRBD1 (5 bases). This CDR3 is 14 amino acids long. Trimming removed 4 bases from V and 9 bases from J, with 13 bases in between. Looked up from germline, CDR1 is MGHDK and CDR2 is SYGVNS. This chain's CDR3 is CASSGQGIGSPLHF. CDR3 nucleotide sequence: TGTGCCAGCAGTGGCCAGGGCATCGGTTCACCCCTCCACTTT.

The chain joins TRBV7-9 to TRBJ1-5; D unresolved. CDR3 length: 15 amino acids. Germline loops: CDR1 SEHNR, CDR2 FQNEAQ (reference sequence). Trimming pared 4 bases from V and 3 bases from J, leaving 13 bases between. DNA of the CDR3: TGTGCCAGCAGCTCAGGTGGAGGCAACAATCAGCCCCAGCATTTT. As protein: CASSSGGGNNQPQHF. The full variable domain, completed using reference TRBV7-9 and TRBJ1-5, is DTGVSQNPRHKITKRGQNVTFRCDPISEHNRLYWYRQTLGQGPEFLTYFQNEAQLEKSRLLSDRFSAERPKGSFSTLEIQRTEQGDSAMYLCASSSGGGNNQPQHFGDGTRLSIL.

A few counts support this clonotype. The chain uses TRBV12-3 or TRBV12-4 and TRBJ2-7, with a possible D match to TRBD2 (5 bases). The CDR3 is 14 residues long. Trimming stripped 3 bases from V and 2 bases from J, with 11 bases between. CDR3 sequence: CASSLFRETYEQYF. The DNA of the CDR3 is TGTGCCAGCAGTTTGTTCCGGGAAACCTACGAGCAGTACTTC.

This clonotype was seen once. Germline is not matched at one junction end, which may reflect a read error. The V call is TRBV12-3 or TRBV12-4, the J call TRBJ1-3; possible D gene TRBD1, 6 bases. This CDR3 spans 15 amino acids. The CDR3 nucleotides read TGTGCCAGCAGTCTCCTTGGGGGGGCCGGAAACGCCATATATTTT. Translated, it gives CASSLLGGAGNAIYF.

CDR3 in amino acids: CAIRRTGMNTEAFF. In DNA form, the CDR3 reads TGTGCCATCAGGCGGACAGGGATGAACACTGAAGCTTTCTTT. This sequence joins TRBV10-3 and TRBJ1-1; 8 nucleotides line up with TRBD1. Unmatched junction bases numbered 3, after V lost 6 bases and J lost 0 bases. The CDR3 has 14 amino acids. In germline, CDR1 is ENHRY, CDR2 SYGVKD.

This clonotype was seen more than once but under ten times. The chain is built from TRBV6-1 and TRBJ2-6, with 7 bases that match TRBD1. V trimming: 8 bases; J trimming: 0 bases; junction bases outside the gene matches: 7. The CDR3 is made up of 16 amino acids. Germline loops: CDR1 MNHNS, CDR2 SASEGT. The DNA of the CDR3 is TGTGCCAGCTACCGGGACAGCCCCTCTGGGGCCAACGTCCTGACTTTC. It specifies CASYRDSPSGANVLTF.

V gene TRBV9 combines with J gene TRBJ2-7; TRBD2 aligns across 10 bases. Germline trimming cut 0 bases from V and 3 bases from J; bases unmatched to any gene: 3. The CDR3 extends over 15 amino acids. Germline V gene sequence: CDR1 SGDLS, CDR2 YYNGEE. CDR3 amino acids: CASSVEAGGFYEQYF. CDR3 bases: TGTGCCAGCAGCGTAGAAGCGGGAGGGTTCTACGAGCAGTACTTC.

This clonotype was counted at least ten times. The V call is TRBV3-1, the J call TRBJ2-6; D not resolved. Germline V lookup: CDR1 LGHDT, CDR2 YNNKEL (reference sequence). The CDR3 sequence is 13 residues long. V gave up 1 base and J gave up 3 bases, with 1 base separating them. CDR3: CASSQGGANVLTF. The CDR3, as DNA: TGTGCCAGCAGCCAAGGTGGGGCCAACGTCCTGACTTTC. Looking up the rest from reference TRBV3-1 and TRBJ2-6 gives the full variable domain: DTAVSQTPKYLVTQMGNDKSIKCEQNLGHDTMYWYKQDSKKFLKIMFSYNNKELIINETVPNRFSPKSPDKAHLNLHINSLELGDSAVYFCASSQGGANVLTFGAGSRLTVL.

This clonotype turned up a few times. This chain connects TRBV12-3 or TRBV12-4 to TRBJ1-5; 9 bases map to TRBD1. The CDR3 length is 18 residues. Unmatched junction bases numbered 10, after V lost 4 bases and J lost 0 bases. The CDR3 loop reads CASSSWDRVSNSNQPQHF. The DNA of the CDR3 is TGTGCCAGCAGTTCGTGGGACAGGGTCTCAAATAGCAATCAGCCCCAGCATTTT.

The J gene is TRBJ1-2, the V gene TRBV19; unclear D gene. Trimming took 8 bases from V and 8 from J, leaving 12 bases between them. The CDR3 consists of 11 residues. Germline V lookup: CDR1 LNHDA, CDR2 SQIVND (reference sequence). The CDR3 DNA sequence: TGTGCCAGTGCCCTTTTAGGCGGCTACACCTTC. It specifies CASALLGGYTF. The whole variable domain, filled in from reference TRBV19 and TRBJ1-2, reads DGGITQSPKYLFRKEGQNVTLSCEQNLNHDAMYWYRQDPGQGLRLIYYSQIVNDFQKGDIAEGYSVSREKKESFPLTVTSAQKNPTAFYLCASALLGGYTFGSGTRLTVV.

At least ten counts were recorded for this clonotype. J is TRBJ1-2 and V is TRBV12-3 or TRBV12-4, with 9 bases that match TRBD1. The V and J ends lost 6 bases and 7 bases, in that order; junction bases with no gene match: 6. This CDR3 is 13 amino acids long. The CDR3 protein is CASSLTGGRGYTF. The DNA for the CDR3 is TGTGCCAGCAGCTTAACAGGGGGCCGTGGCTACACCTTC.

A word on this clonotype: Germline is not matched at one junction end, which may reflect a read error. V gene TRBV11-2 combines with J gene TRBJ1-1; the D is unclear. CDR1 and CDR2 (germline): SGHAT, FQNNGV. The CDR3 contains 13 residues. The CDR3 loop reads CAGSLAWVGEAFF. The CDR3 coding sequence is TGTGCCGGCAGCTTAGCGTGGGTGGGGGAAGCTTTCTTT.

This clonotype was observed a handful of times. In DNA, the CDR3 is TGTGCCAGCACCGTACAGGCAGGTAGCAATCAGCCCCAGCATTTT. The encoded protein is CASTVQAGSNQPQHF. The chain links TRBV6-2 or TRBV6-3 to TRBJ1-5; tentatively, D is TRBD1 (5 bases). The CDR3 sequence is 15 residues long. Germline V lookup: CDR1 MNHEY, CDR2 SVGEGT. Trimming took 7 bases from V and 0 from J, leaving 13 bases between them.